One and the same sample provided the 3 T cell receptor beta chains below, sequenced in a study of blood T cell repertoires in COVID-19. The protocol was immunoSEQ multiplex PCR, while the TCRdb copy is restricted to in-frame clones and leaves out a portion. The table has some 370,000 clones, around 87% seen once; the top ten hold roughly a tenth. Sequencing was carried out using peripheral blood. Every receptor here comes from a woman in her twenties or thirties with COVID-19, enrolled during active disease.

The chain couples TRBV2 to TRBJ2-7; D is possibly TRBD1 (5 bases). CDR1 and CDR2 from the germline V gene are SNHLY and FYNNEI. The CDR3 totals 13 residues. The V end lost 1 base, the J end lost 4 bases, and 8 bases lay between the germline ends. The CDR3 DNA is TGTGCCAGCAGTGAAGGGACACCTTACGAGCAGTACTTC. This sequence encodes CASSEGTPYEQYF. Complete variable domain (other parts from reference TRBV2 and TRBJ2-7): EPEVTQTPSHQVTQMGQEVILRCVPISNHLYFYWYRQILGQKVEFLVSFYNNEISEKSEIFDDQFSVERPDGSNFTLKIRSTKLEDSAMYFCASSEGTPYEQYFGPGTRLTVT.

The J gene is TRBJ2-7, the V gene TRBV29-1, with 13 bases fitting TRBD2. This CDR3 spans 18 amino acids. After removal of 6 bases from V and 1 base from J, the junction contained 15 bases not matched to a gene. CDR1 is SQVTM and CDR2 is ANQGSEA in the germline V gene. The CDR3 here is CSVLTPTSGRFPSYEQYF. CDR3 sequence (DNA): TGCAGCGTCCTAACTCCGACTAGCGGGAGGTTCCCATCCTACGAGCAGTACTTC.

The gene calls are TRBV4-3 and TRBJ1-1; D perhaps matches TRBD1 (5 bases). V dropped 1 base and J dropped 6 bases, with 12 bases sitting between them. CDR1 is LGHNA, CDR2 YSLEER, per germline. The CDR3 runs to 14 residues. CDR3 in amino acids: CASSQGGGWSEAFF. For the CDR3, the DNA is TGCGCCAGCAGCCAAGGGGGGGGGTGGTCTGAAGCTTTCTTT.